The 17 T cell receptor beta chains in this list originate from one sample, sequenced in a study of T-cell memory formation after mild COVID-19. One entry per CDR3 protein, called by TCRdb with MiXCR from the 5' RACE reads. Of roughly 400,000 distinct CDR3 sequences listed, roughly 17% are singletons. The specimen was PBMCs or a T cell subset sorted from them (not recorded which). The receptor source for this set is a man aged 18 to 29 who had mild COVID-19 (a few samples of this study predate the infection). Cell type and time point are not known.

The sample holds a few counts of this clonotype. This sequence joins TRBV6-1 and TRBJ2-7; D gene uncertain. V was cut by 2 bases and J by 3 bases, with 8 bases left in between. The CDR3 runs to 13 residues. CDR1 MNHNS and CDR2 SASEGT come from the germline V gene. The CDR3 reads CASSETRNYEQYV. For the CDR3, the DNA is TGTGCCAGCAGTGAAACCCGGAACTACGAGCAGTACGTC.

This clonotype was seen a handful of times. The chain combines TRBV2 with TRBJ1-5; D not certain. The V end lost 7 bases, the J end lost 11 bases, and 3 bases lay between the germline ends. The CDR3 runs 8 residues. CDR1 is SNHLY, CDR2 FYNNEI, per germline. This CDR3 reads CASIAQHF. In nucleotides, the CDR3 is TGTGCCAGCATCGCCCAGCATTTT.

The chain links TRBV6-6 to TRBJ2-4; D ambiguous. The V gene's germline CDR1 is MNHNY and CDR2 SVGAGI (reference sequence). The CDR3 is made up of 17 amino acids. Trimming took off 4 bases at V and 0 bases at J, with 16 bases between the two ends. The CDR3 bases are TGTGCCAGCAGTTCCCCGGACGGAGTTTTAGCCAAAAACATTCAGTACTTC. Protein product: CASSSPDGVLAKNIQYF.

This clonotype has more than one count but fewer than ten. The chain joins TRBV20-1 to TRBJ2-5, with TRBD2 matching over 8 bases. Germline CDR1 DFQATT, CDR2 SNEGSKA (reference sequence). The CDR3 length is 15 residues. Germline trimming cut 7 bases from V and 4 bases from J; bases unmatched to any gene: 14. The CDR3 coding sequence is TGCAGTGGGATTTCGGGGGGGCCGATGGGAGAGACCCAGTACTTC. Translation gives CSGISGGPMGETQYF.

This clonotype has just one count. This chain uses TRBV6-1 with TRBJ1-1; no definite D call. There are 13 residues in the CDR3. Germline values: CDR1 MNHNS, CDR2 SASEGT. Trimming left V 3 bases short and J 7 bases short, with 12 bases between. The CDR3 loop is CASSESGQLEAFF. CDR3 DNA sequence: TGTGCCAGCAGTGAGAGTGGGCAGCTTGAAGCTTTCTTT.

V gene TRBV7-2 combines with J gene TRBJ2-3, with 7 bases aligning to TRBD1. The CDR3 has 15 amino acids. Germline trimming cut 1 base from V and 8 bases from J; bases unmatched to any gene: 9. The V gene's germline CDR1 is SGHTA and CDR2 FQGNSA. For the CDR3, the DNA is TGTGCCAGCAGCTTAGAGGGGGCCCGCTGGGGTACGCAGTATTTT. Encoded protein: CASSLEGARWGTQYF.

The chain is built from TRBV7-2 and TRBJ2-6; D gene unclear. Between the trimmed V and J ends, which lost 3 bases and 2 bases, there was a span of 2 bases. The length of the CDR3 is 13 residues. Germline CDR1 is SGHTA and CDR2 is FQGNSA. The CDR3 reads CASSFTGANVLTF. For the CDR3, the DNA is TGTGCCAGCAGCTTTACTGGGGCCAACGTCCTGACTTTC.

This clonotype was seen a few times. In DNA, the CDR3 is TGTGCCAGCAGGGACAGGGGCAATGAGCAGTTCTTC. This codes for CASRDRGNEQFF. The chain uses TRBV2 and TRBJ2-1; 9 bases fit TRBD1. This CDR3 spans 12 amino acids. Germline loops: CDR1 SNHLY, CDR2 FYNNEI. The J segment lost 6 bases and the V segment lost 6 bases, leaving 0 bases of the junction unmatched.

The chain links TRBV29-1 to TRBJ2-3; TRBD2 aligns across 7 bases. The germline V gene encodes CDR1 SQVTM and CDR2 ANQGSEA. Unmatched junction bases numbered 9, after V lost 3 bases and J lost 6 bases. The CDR3 consists of 14 residues. This CDR3 is CSVEMAVGGDTQYF. The DNA for the CDR3 is TGCAGCGTTGAGATGGCAGTCGGGGGGGATACGCAGTATTTT.

The J gene is TRBJ2-7, the V gene TRBV20-1, with 8 bases aligning to TRBD1. Per germline, CDR1 DFQATT and CDR2 SNEGSKA (reference sequence). CDR3 length: 12 amino acids. With V trimmed by 6 bases and J by 5 bases, 6 bases remained unmatched. The CDR3 region is CSADRTGNEQYF. The DNA for the CDR3 is TGCAGTGCGGATCGGACAGGGAACGAGCAGTACTTC.

This clonotype has more than one count but fewer than ten. The chain carries TRBV20-1 and TRBJ1-1, with D possibly TRBD1 on 6 matching bases. The CDR3 is made up of 17 amino acids. Trimming stripped 0 bases from V and 1 base from J, with 18 bases between. Germline V gene lookup returns CDR1 DFQATT and CDR2 SNEGSKA (reference sequence). CDR3 DNA: TGCAGTGCTAGAGATCCCAGGGAGAAGACAGGGAACACTGAAGCTTTCTTT. Translated, it gives CSARDPREKTGNTEAFF.

This chain joins TRBV29-1 and TRBJ1-1; possibly TRBD1 for D (5 bases). In germline, CDR1 is SQVTM, CDR2 ANQGSEA. Trimming pared 5 bases from V and 8 bases from J, leaving 12 bases between. The CDR3 consists of 11 residues. The CDR3 loop is CSVKVQGEAFF. The CDR3 DNA reads TGCAGCGTTAAGGTGCAGGGAGAAGCTTTCTTT. The whole variable domain, filled in from reference TRBV29-1 and TRBJ1-1, reads SAVISQKPSRDICQRGTSLTIQCQVDSQVTMMFWYRQQPGQSLTLIATANQGSEATYESGFVIDKFPISRPNLTFSTLTVSNMSPEDSSIYLCSVKVQGEAFFGQGTRLTVV.

V usage is TRBV3-1 and J usage is TRBJ2-7, with 11 nucleotides matching TRBD2. Germline loops: CDR1 LGHDT, CDR2 YNNKEL (reference sequence). Trimming took 0 bases from V and 2 from J; bases not matched to a gene: 3. The CDR3 sequence is 16 residues long. For the CDR3, the DNA is TGTGCCAGCAGCCAAGATGGGACTAGCGGTACCTACGAGCAGTACTTC. Protein sequence: CASSQDGTSGTYEQYF.

The rearrangement links TRBV5-1 to TRBJ2-7, with D possibly TRBD1 on 6 matching bases. The CDR3 length is 14 residues. The V end was cut by 2 bases, the J end by 0 bases, with 9 bases between. Germline CDR1 is SGHRS and CDR2 is YFSETQ. Written as DNA, the CDR3 is TGCGCCAGCAGCTTTGACAGGCTCTCCTACGAGCAGTACTTC. Protein: CASSFDRLSYEQYF. The full variable domain, completed using reference TRBV5-1 and TRBJ2-7, is KAGVTQTPRYLIKTRGQQVTLSCSPISGHRSVSWYQQTPGQGLQFLFEYFSETQRNKGNFPGRFSGRQFSNSRSEMNVSTLELGDSALYLCASSFDRLSYEQYFGPGTRLTVT.

This clonotype was counted a few times. In DNA form, the CDR3 reads TGCAGTGCTCAAGTCCCACAGGGAACTCAGCCCCAGCATTTT. This encodes CSAQVPQGTQPQHF. This chain uses TRBV20-1 with TRBJ1-5; D possibly corresponds to TRBD1 (6 bases). Per the germline V gene, CDR1 is DFQATT and CDR2 is SNEGSKA (reference sequence). The CDR3 length is 14 residues. The V end was cut by 5 bases, the J end by 6 bases, with 17 bases between.

This chain connects TRBV12-3 or TRBV12-4 to TRBJ1-1; D is uncertain. The CDR3 totals 12 residues. V was trimmed by 3 bases and J by 6 bases, leaving 8 bases between them. The CDR3 DNA sequence: TGTGCCAGCAGTTTGAGATCCTCTGAAGCTTTCTTT. Its protein product is CASSLRSSEAFF.

This clonotype was counted a few times. The chain links TRBV5-1 to TRBJ2-3; D not resolved. This CDR3 is built from 14 residues. The V end lost 4 bases, the J end lost 5 bases, and 14 bases lay between the germline ends. CDR1 SGHRS and CDR2 YFSETQ come from the germline V gene. The CDR3 DNA is TGCGCCAGCAGCCTACCCCAGTCAGGAGATACGCAGTATTTT. This translates into CASSLPQSGDTQYF.